Sequencing of this T cell receptor beta chain was carried out in a study of T cells in Graves' hyperthyroidism and ophthalmopathy. Broader study findings: It was a median about 7.1 months before onset that the model predicted ophthalmopathy.

From RNA transcripts, TCR beta CDR3 regions were amplified. HTBI primers drove first-round RT-PCR of the TCR CDR3. TCRdb called the multiplex PCR reads again in MiXCR, with one record for every CDR3 protein. The sample consists of approximately 400,000 distinct CDR3 sequences, roughly 15% of them appearing once. This clonotype was seen repeatedly, ten times or more. Its cognate antigen is unknown. Clinicians diagnosed patients from clinical symptoms, serum thyroxine and TRAb, thyroid ultrasound and orbital computed tomography. This receptor was identified in a woman aged 25 to 45 with Graves' ophthalmopathy. The sequencing sample was made of blood.

CDR3 residues: CASSIGTGNTEAFF. The DNA of the CDR3 is TGTGCCAGTAGTATCGGGACAGGGAACACTGAAGCTTTCTTT. The chain combines TRBV19 with TRBJ1-1; 8 nucleotides agree with TRBD1. This CDR3 region has 14 residues. From germline, CDR1 is LNHDA and CDR2 SQIVND (reference sequence). Trimming removed 3 bases from V and 1 base from J; junction bases left unmatched: 1. The whole variable domain, filled in from reference TRBV19 and TRBJ1-1, reads DGGITQSPKYLFRKEGQNVTLSCEQNLNHDAMYWYRQDPGQGLRLIYYSQIVNDFQKGDIAEGYSVSREKKESFPLTVTSAQKNPTAFYLCASSIGTGNTEAFFGQGTRLTVV.